Listed below are T cell receptor beta chains from one sample, sequenced in a study of blood T cell repertoires in COVID-19. Produced via immunoSEQ multiplex PCR; TCRdb's table is partial and in-frame only. The sample lists about 180,000 clones; 89% were seen once. The sample consisted of PBMCs or T cells enriched from blood (not recorded which). Receptors were obtained from a woman between 35 and 50 years old with acute COVID-19. Both conserved end residues are part of each CDR3. A D gene is named only where the DNA matches it firmly. The listing skips clone size in some rows; elsewhere it reads once, few, many or a size class.

clone_size: NA
j_call: TRBJ2-2
v_call: TRBV5-6
d_call: TRBD2
cdr3_aa: CASSLWAGGYTGELFF
cdr3_nt: TGTGCCAGCAGCTTGTGGGCGGGAGGGTACACCGGGGAGCTGTTTTTT

clone_size: NA
j_call: TRBJ2-7
v_call: TRBV6-5
d_call: TRBD1
cdr3_aa: CASSSPDRVTYEQYF
cdr3_nt: TGTGCCAGCAGTTCCCCCGACAGGGTAACCTACGAGCAGTACTTC

clone_size: NA
j_call: TRBJ2-7
v_call: TRBV12-3/TRBV12-4
d_call: NA
cdr3_aa: CASSFSGSYEQYF
cdr3_nt: TGTGCCAGCAGTTTTTCAGGCAGCTACGAGCAGTACTTC

clone_size: once
j_call: TRBJ1-5
v_call: TRBV2
d_call: NA
cdr3_aa: CASSETGLWHF
cdr3_nt: TGTGCCAGCAGTGAGACAGGTCTGTGGCATTTT

clone_size: once
j_call: TRBJ2-7
v_call: TRBV19
d_call: TRBD2
cdr3_aa: CASSLGGEQYF
cdr3_nt: TGTGCCAGTAGTCTCGGGGGGGAGCAGTACTTC

clone_size: NA
j_call: TRBJ2-1
v_call: TRBV5-5
d_call: NA
cdr3_aa: CASSFRLDNEQFF
cdr3_nt: TGTGCCAGCAGCTTTAGGCTAGATAATGAGCAGTTCTTC

clone_size: once
j_call: TRBJ2-5
v_call: TRBV7-2
d_call: TRBD2
cdr3_aa: CASSPRLAGAVETQYF
cdr3_nt: TGTGCCAGCAGCCCAAGACTAGCGGGAGCGGTGGAGACCCAGTACTTC

clone_size: NA
j_call: TRBJ1-4
v_call: TRBV5-1
d_call: NA
cdr3_aa: CASKNVTGSINEKLFF
cdr3_nt: TGCGCCAGCAAAAACGTAACAGGTTCTATTAATGAAAAACTGTTTTTT

clone_size: NA
j_call: TRBJ2-1
v_call: TRBV5-1
d_call: TRBD1
cdr3_aa: CASSPGQGPDRDPYNEQFF
cdr3_nt: TGCGCCAGCAGCCCGGGACAGGGGCCCGATCGAGACCCCTACAATGAGCAGTTCTTC

clone_size: NA
j_call: TRBJ2-3
v_call: TRBV10-3
d_call: NA
cdr3_aa: CAISVSTDTQYF
cdr3_nt: TGTGCCATCAGCGTTTCCACAGATACGCAGTATTTT

clone_size: NA
j_call: TRBJ1-1
v_call: TRBV9
d_call: NA
cdr3_aa: CASSVTGREPEAFF
cdr3_nt: TGTGCCAGCAGCGTAACAGGGCGAGAACCTGAAGCTTTCTTT

clone_size: NA
j_call: TRBJ1-2
v_call: TRBV19
d_call: TRBD1
cdr3_aa: CAIRTGLDGYTF
cdr3_nt: TGTGCCATCCGGACAGGCCTTGATGGCTACACCTTC

clone_size: NA
j_call: TRBJ2-7
v_call: TRBV5-3
d_call: NA
cdr3_aa: CARSCRRRYYEQYF
cdr3_nt: TGTGCCAGAAGCTGCCGGCGGAGATACTACGAGCAGTACTTC

clone_size: NA
j_call: TRBJ2-2
v_call: TRBV29-1
d_call: NA
cdr3_aa: CSVRDSGLNTGELFF
cdr3_nt: TGCAGCGTTCGGGATAGCGGCCTGAACACCGGGGAGCTGTTTTTT

clone_size: NA
j_call: TRBJ2-7
v_call: TRBV7-9
d_call: TRBD1
cdr3_aa: CASSGTGAPGFEQYF
cdr3_nt: TGTGCCAGCAGCGGTACAGGGGCTCCCGGCTTTGAGCAGTACTTC

clone_size: NA
j_call: TRBJ2-7
v_call: TRBV28
d_call: TRBD1
cdr3_aa: CASSVSTGGRTYEQYF
cdr3_nt: TGTGCCAGCAGTGTTTCAACAGGGGGAAGGACCTACGAGCAGTACTTC